These 27 T cell receptor beta chains originate from one sample sequenced in a study of spatial heterogeneity in lung cancer. In TCRdb, the 5' RACE reads were re-called with MiXCR into one record per CDR3 protein. The sample gives roughly 5,300 distinct CDR3 sequences, around 26% of which show up once; roughly 15% is in the top ten. Described time point: sample taken at primary tumor resection. The study sequenced unsorted whole RNA from tumor, nontumor lung or frozen PBMC. Specimen: PBMCs, collected at surgery. The receptors shown here come from a male donor with early-stage non-small cell lung cancer.

The chain is built from TRBV3-1 and TRBJ2-7; D remains unclear. This CDR3 has 11 residues. Germline CDR1 LGHDT, CDR2 YNNKEL (reference sequence). Trimming took off 6 bases at V and 5 bases at J, with 8 bases between the two ends. DNA for the CDR3: TGTGCCAGCAGTCTTCAGGACGAGCAGTACTTC. This codes for CASSLQDEQYF.

V and J are TRBV14 and TRBJ1-5; D possibly corresponds to TRBD1 (5 bases). Germline CDR1 SGHDN, CDR2 FVKESK. This CDR3 comprises 14 residues. V was trimmed by 8 bases and J by 0 bases, leaving 11 bases between them. CDR3 DNA sequence: TGTGCCAGCCCCAAGGGGTATAGCAATCAGCCCCAGCATTTT. Translation gives CASPKGYSNQPQHF.

The chain carries TRBV20-1 and TRBJ2-7; 9 nucleotides agree with TRBD2. V shed 0 bases and J 2 bases; nucleotides not matched to a gene: 2. The V gene's germline CDR1 is DFQATT and CDR2 SNEGSKA (reference sequence). This CDR3 has 14 residues. The CDR3 spells CSARDGGGAYEQYF. CDR3 in DNA: TGCAGTGCTAGAGATGGCGGGGGGGCCTACGAGCAGTACTTC.

By share, this clonotype ranks as medium-sized. The CDR3 sequence: CASSYRQFNQPQHF. As DNA, the CDR3 is TGTGCCAGCAGTTATCGGCAGTTCAATCAGCCCCAGCATTTT. The rearrangement uses TRBV12-3 or TRBV12-4 and TRBJ1-5; no clear D gene. The CDR3 contains 14 residues. V lost 4 bases and J 3 bases, leaving 10 bases between the germline ends.

On this clonotype: Just one base apart from a much larger clone, this may be a read error. The rearrangement joins TRBV20-1 to TRBJ2-5; 7 positions match TRBD2. V dropped 7 bases and J dropped 2; count of bases not matched to a gene: 7. CDR3 size: 13 residues. Germline V CDR1 and CDR2: DFQATT, SNEGSKA (reference sequence). CDR3 nucleotides: TGCAGTGTTCCCCGGGACTATCAAGAGACCCAGTACTTC. Translation: CSVPRDYQETQYF.

For this clonotype: A much larger clone lies one base from this, so it may be a read error. The V and J genes are TRBV29-1 and TRBJ2-1; D might be TRBD2 (6 bases). Germline loops: CDR1 SQVTM, CDR2 ANQGSEA. This CDR3 has 14 amino acids. CDR3 coding DNA: TGCAGCACATCTCCGGGAGTTATTGTCAATAAGCAGTTCTTC. This translates into CSTSPGVIVNKQFF.

This clonotype occurred many times. The chain employs TRBV5-7 and TRBJ2-1, with D maybe TRBD2 (5 bases). TRBV5-7 qualifies as an ORF whose function is uncertain. The CDR3 has 16 amino acids. Trimming shortened V by 0 bases and J by 6 bases, and 16 bases separated the two germline ends. The chain's CDR3 is CASSLEGRLGVNEQFF. Here the CDR3 DNA reads TGTGCCAGCAGCTTGGAAGGCCGCCTGGGAGTCAATGAGCAGTTCTTC.

This clonotype is judged medium-sized. The CDR3 reads CASSVYVQREASGSYEQYF. The CDR3, as DNA: TGTGCCAGCAGCGTATACGTCCAGCGGGAGGCGAGTGGCTCCTACGAGCAGTACTTC. The chain carries TRBV9 and TRBJ2-7, with 9 bases identical to TRBD2. The CDR3 runs 19 residues. Germline CDR1 SGDLS, CDR2 YYNGEE. The V gene end was trimmed by 1 base and the J gene end by 0 bases; junction bases not matched to a gene: 14. Drawing the rest from reference TRBV9 and TRBJ2-7, the complete variable domain is DSGVTQTPKHLITATGQRVTLRCSPRSGDLSVYWYQQSLDQGLQFLIQYYNGEERAKGNILERFSAQQFPDLHSELNLSSLELGDSALYFCASSVYVQREASGSYEQYFGPGTRLTVT.

In this sample, this clonotype turned up many times. The V gene is TRBV20-1, the J gene TRBJ2-3; no clear D gene. The CDR3 runs 12 residues. V gave up 3 bases and J gave up 0 bases, with 4 bases separating them. Germline V lookup: CDR1 DFQATT, CDR2 SNEGSKA (reference sequence). The CDR3 loop is CSASGSTDTQYF. As DNA, the CDR3 is TGCAGTGCTAGCGGTAGCACAGATACGCAGTATTTT.

This clonotype is categorized as large. The rearrangement uses TRBV18 and TRBJ1-2; D uncertain. This CDR3 region has 12 residues. Between the trimmed V and J ends, which lost 1 base and 6 bases, there was a span of 6 bases. Germline loops: CDR1 KGHSH, CDR2 LQKENI. In nucleotides, the CDR3 is TGTGCCAGCTCACCACGGGAGGATGGCTACACCTTC. Translated, it gives CASSPREDGYTF.

The chain is built from TRBV5-1 and TRBJ2-1; D is unclear. The germline CDR1 and CDR2 sequences are SGHRS and YFSETQ. This CDR3 is built from 14 residues. V lost 2 bases, J lost 6 bases, and 12 bases lay in between. The CDR3 DNA is TGCGCCAGCAGCTTCCTAGAACCCGGCAATGAGCAGTTCTTC. Amino acid sequence: CASSFLEPGNEQFF.

The table lists this clonotype with a few counts. This chain uses TRBV19 with TRBJ2-6; the D is unclear. V lost 0 bases to trimming and J lost 1 base, with 13 bases between them. The germline V gene has CDR1 LNHDA and CDR2 SQIVND (reference sequence). The CDR3 runs 18 residues. The CDR3 loop is CASSIDGFLESGANVLTF. The CDR3 DNA is TGTGCCAGTAGTATAGATGGTTTTTTGGAATCTGGGGCCAACGTCCTGACTTTC.

The CDR3 sequence: CASSPGSTSTDTQYF. DNA of the CDR3: TGTGCCAGCTCACCGGGGTCAACTAGCACAGATACGCAGTATTTT. The rearrangement uses TRBV18 and TRBJ2-3; D not certain. The CDR3 runs 15 residues. Germline lookup yields CDR1 KGHSH and CDR2 LQKENI. V lost 3 bases to trimming and J lost 0 bases, with 10 bases between them.

By frequency in the sample, this clonotype is medium-sized. This sequence joins TRBV29-1 and TRBJ2-2, with no clear D. The V and J ends lost 4 bases and 9 bases respectively, with 15 bases between them. The V gene's germline CDR1 is SQVTM and CDR2 ANQGSEA. The CDR3 runs to 13 residues. Here the CDR3 DNA reads TGCAGCGTTGGGTCAGACCTACACCGGGAGCTGTTTTTT. Its protein is CSVGSDLHRELFF.

The CDR3 DNA reads as TGCAGTGCTAGAGATGCCTATACAGGGTACTACGAGCAGTACTTC. It yields the protein CSARDAYTGYYEQYF. J is TRBJ2-7 and V is TRBV20-1; D may be TRBD1 (6 bases). In germline, CDR1 is DFQATT, CDR2 SNEGSKA (reference sequence). The CDR3 consists of 15 residues. V lost 0 bases and J lost 3, with 15 bases in between.

The chain couples TRBV14 to TRBJ2-1, with D perhaps TRBD2 (5 bases). The CDR3 totals 14 residues. Trimming took 6 bases from V and 0 from J, leaving 9 bases between them. Germline loops: CDR1 SGHDN, CDR2 FVKESK. The CDR3 protein is CASRAGSSYNEQFF. In nucleotides, the CDR3 is TGTGCCAGCAGGGCGGGCTCCTCCTACAATGAGCAGTTCTTC.

The table lists this clonotype with a few counts. The chain employs TRBV18 and TRBJ1-4; 7 bases align to TRBD1. The junction had 8 bases not matched to a gene; V was cut back by 3 bases and J by 7 bases. The CDR3 has 15 residues. The germline V gene has CDR1 KGHSH and CDR2 LQKENI. CDR3: CASSPRTGGSEKLFF. The CDR3 nucleotides read TGTGCCAGCTCACCTCGGACAGGCGGGAGTGAAAAACTGTTTTTT.

This clonotype occurred a few times. The chain is built from TRBV28 and TRBJ2-1, with D possibly matching TRBD2 (5 bases). Germline loops: CDR1 MDHEN, CDR2 SYDVKM. The CDR3 totals 16 residues. V shed 3 bases and J shed 0 bases, with 12 bases lying between them. CDR3 sequence: CASSFDYLSSYNEQFF. CDR3 DNA sequence: TGTGCCAGCAGTTTCGACTACCTGAGCTCCTACAATGAGCAGTTCTTC.

This chain links TRBV11-2 with TRBJ2-7; TRBD1 is a possible D gene (6 bases). Deletions cut 1 base from V and 7 bases from J, with 14 bases between. CDR1 and CDR2 from the germline V gene are SGHAT and FQNNGV. This CDR3 has 14 amino acids. In DNA, the CDR3 is TGTGCCAGCAGCTTAGTAGGCAGGGGACGGGAGCAGTACTTC. The encoded protein is CASSLVGRGREQYF.

V gene TRBV2 combines with J gene TRBJ2-7; 11 bases are shared with TRBD2. V was clipped by 2 bases and J by 0 bases; unmatched bases: 6. The CDR3 is made up of 17 amino acids. Germline assignment: CDR1 SNHLY and CDR2 FYNNEI. The CDR3 region is CASSEISSGGLSYEQYF. CDR3 in DNA: TGTGCCAGCAGTGAAATATCTAGCGGGGGGCTCTCCTACGAGCAGTACTTC.

A few counts support this clonotype. The CDR3 sequence is CASSKTSGIKGVYNEQFF. In DNA form, the CDR3 reads TGCGCCAGCAGTAAGACTAGCGGGATCAAAGGAGTCTACAATGAGCAGTTCTTC. The chain joins TRBV10-2 to TRBJ2-1; 11 bases fit TRBD2. Germline lookup yields CDR1 WSHSY and CDR2 SAAADI. Trimming took 5 bases from V and 3 from J; bases not matched to a gene: 12. The CDR3 is made up of 18 amino acids.

This clonotype was seen repeatedly, ten times or more. The chain joins TRBV20-1 to TRBJ2-1; D gene uncertain. Germline-derived CDR1 and CDR2 are DFQATT and SNEGSKA (reference sequence). V dropped 0 bases and J dropped 5 bases, with 8 bases sitting between them. This CDR3 comprises 13 residues. CDR3 sequence: CSARDLEDNEQFF. CDR3 coding DNA: TGCAGTGCTAGAGATCTAGAGGACAATGAGCAGTTCTTC.

The chain recombines TRBV5-1 with TRBJ2-1; TRBD2 matches 8 bases. Germline V gene data show CDR1 as SGHRS and CDR2 as YFSETQ. The CDR3 is made up of 12 amino acids. With V trimmed by 4 bases and J by 8 bases, 2 bases remained unmatched. CDR3 nucleotides: TGCGCCAGCAGCCCCGGGGGGGATGAGCAGTTCTTC. Translating it yields CASSPGGDEQFF.

This clonotype was detected once. A much larger clone lies one base from this, so it may be a read error. This chain links TRBV3-1 with TRBJ2-3, with TRBD1 as a possible D gene (6 bases). V lost 4 bases and J lost 5, with 13 bases in between. The CDR3 totals 14 residues. Germline assignment: CDR1 LGHDT and CDR2 YNNKEL (reference sequence). CDR3 in amino acids: CASSPGQRIDTQYF. DNA of the CDR3: TGTGCCAGCAGCCCCGGACAGCGCATAGATACGCAGTATTTT.

This clonotype is a singleton in its sample. This CDR3 reads CASSINTGELFF. The CDR3 DNA is TGTGCCAGCAGTATTAACACCGGGGAGCTGTTTTTT. J is TRBJ2-2 and V is TRBV7-9; no reliable D call. The V and J ends lost 6 bases and 2 bases respectively, with 4 bases between them. This CDR3 comprises 12 residues. CDR1 and CDR2 (germline): SEHNR, FQNEAQ (reference sequence).

The chain uses TRBV5-5 and TRBJ2-1, with no clear D. The CDR3 loop spans 14 amino acids. Germline CDR1 is SGHKS and CDR2 is YYEKEE (reference sequence). Trimming stripped 4 bases from V and 2 bases from J, with 10 bases between. In DNA, the CDR3 is TGTGCCAGCAGCCCTCATCACACCTACAATGAGCAGTTCTTC. Residues: CASSPHHTYNEQFF.

The CDR3, as DNA: TGTGCCAGCAGTTCCCATGCGGACACAGATACGCAGTATTTT. This gives the protein CASSSHADTDTQYF. The chain combines TRBV28 with TRBJ2-3; D is undetermined. This CDR3 spans 14 amino acids. Trimming removed 4 bases at V and 2 bases at J, with 10 bases between. Germline loops: CDR1 MDHEN, CDR2 SYDVKM.